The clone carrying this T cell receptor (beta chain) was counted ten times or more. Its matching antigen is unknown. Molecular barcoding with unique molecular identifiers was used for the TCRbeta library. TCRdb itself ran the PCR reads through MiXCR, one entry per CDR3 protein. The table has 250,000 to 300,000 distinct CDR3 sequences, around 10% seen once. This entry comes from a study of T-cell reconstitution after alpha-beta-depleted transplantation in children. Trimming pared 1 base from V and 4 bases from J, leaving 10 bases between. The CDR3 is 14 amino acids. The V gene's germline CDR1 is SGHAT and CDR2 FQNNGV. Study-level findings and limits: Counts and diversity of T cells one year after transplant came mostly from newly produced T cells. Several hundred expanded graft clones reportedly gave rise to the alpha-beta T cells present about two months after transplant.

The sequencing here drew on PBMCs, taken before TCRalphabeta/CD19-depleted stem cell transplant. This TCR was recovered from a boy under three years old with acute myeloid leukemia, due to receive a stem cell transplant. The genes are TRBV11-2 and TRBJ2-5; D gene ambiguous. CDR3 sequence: CASSLATWGETQYF. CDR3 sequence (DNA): TGTGCCAGCAGCTTAGCGACATGGGGAGAGACCCAGTACTTC. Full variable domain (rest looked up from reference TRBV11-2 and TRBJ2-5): EAGVAQSPRYKIIEKRQSVAFWCNPISGHATLYWYQQILGQGPKLLIQFQNNGVVDDSQLPKDRFSAERLKGVDSTLKIQPAKLEDSAVYLCASSLATWGETQYFGPGTRLLVL.